This T cell receptor (beta chain) was documented in a study of cytomegalovirus exposure and HLA in healthy donors. Study-level background: For the roughly 400 genotyped donors, 81% fell within the Caucasian-associated ancestry cluster. Study-level findings and limits: Associated with HLA alleles at 0.05 false discovery rate in a later analysis were some 18,000 TCR beta sequences.

The study ran its PCR with 60 Vbeta and 13 Jbeta primers. Per the study methods: A later analysis counted approximately 80 million unique TCR beta chains, around 11 million shared. Using immunoSEQ multiplex PCR, the repertoire was profiled, and TCRdb retains in-frame clones only, with some absent. For V, J and clone size, that table is used; D and trimming come from the DNA. The sample lists about 170,000 clones, roughly 70% seen once, with over 1.2% in the top ten. Concerning this clone: Its cognate antigen is unknown.

The source is a girl aged 5 to 17 in good health and CMV-seronegative. The sequenced sample was PBMCs.

CDR3: CASSFGGEDYEQYF. CDR3 in DNA: TGCGCCAGCAGCTTCGGGGGGGAGGACTACGAGCAGTACTTC. V is TRBV5-1 and J is TRBJ2-7, with TRBD2 identical over 8 bases. In germline, CDR1 is SGHRS, CDR2 YFSETQ. The CDR3 has 14 amino acids. J lost 3 bases, V lost 2 bases, and 4 bases had no gene match.